This TCR beta chain was captured in a study of T-cell reconstitution after alpha-beta-depleted transplantation in children. Study conclusions and caveats: For some patients, TCRbeta diversity was high at day 60 because of recipient T cells and thymic progenitors that survived. It was newly produced T cells that mostly accounted for T-cell counts and diversity one year after transplant.

There are many counts of this clonotype. Its antigen is not identified. Construction of the TCRbeta library involved unique molecular identifiers. MiXCR was run by TCRdb on the PCR reads, yielding one entry per CDR3 protein. In the table there are about 490,000 distinct CDR3 sequences, 10% to 13% of which are singletons. The TCR sequence derives from a child younger than 10 with inherited bone marrow failure, due to receive a stem cell transplant. The sequences come from PBMCs, collected before TCRalphabeta/CD19-depleted stem cell transplant.

In nucleotides, the CDR3 is TGTGCCAGCAGCTCGGGACAGGGAGAACAGTACTTC. Translation: CASSSGQGEQYF. This rearrangement joins TRBV7-9 to TRBJ2-7; 9 bases are a match to TRBD1. Per germline, CDR1 SEHNR and CDR2 FQNEAQ (reference sequence). This CDR3 is built from 12 residues. With 4 bases clipped from V and 10 bases from J, the junction kept 5 bases outside the gene matches.